The present T cell receptor beta chain was sequenced within a study of CD8 T cells in Susac syndrome. The V and J ends lost 6 bases and 5 bases respectively, with 16 bases between them. The CDR3 runs to 13 residues. Germline CDR1 DFQATT, CDR2 SNEGSKA (reference sequence). With random hexamers, about 0.5 to 1 ug RNA was reverse transcribed. A multiplex approach, immunoSEQ multiplex PCR, amplified TCR beta CDR3 across 54 Vbeta and 13 Jbeta. Each CDR3 protein is one row after TCRdb ran MiXCR on the immunoSEQ multiplex PCR reads. The sample consists of around 130,000 distinct CDR3 sequences, around 94% of them appearing once.

The receptor comes from a human donor in good health. This rearrangement joins TRBV20-1 to TRBJ1-1; maybe TRBD1 (6 bases). Specimen: CD4+ T cells from PBMCs. CDR3 region: CSAMTGMWTEAFF. CDR3 nucleotides: TGCAGTGCAATGACAGGAATGTGGACTGAAGCTTTCTTT.